One sample yielded the 24 T cell receptor beta chains listed below, sequenced in a study of T cells in Graves' hyperthyroidism and ophthalmopathy (dated by TCRdb to between 2018 and 2021). The library was prepared using multiplex PCR. Instrument on record: Illumina HiSeq 2000. TCR beta CDR3 regions were amplified from RNA transcripts. For the first round of RT-PCR on the TCR CDR3, the HTBI primer set was used together with the Qiagen OneStep RT-PCR kit. Clones were called with MiXCR by TCRdb after fastp trimmed the public reads at Q25, and only in-frame beta chains were retained. Merged by CDR3 protein, the rows form single entries marked with the most common genes and DNA. This sample is represented by some 570,000 distinct CDR3 sequences; 15% to 20% of them were singletons. The ten largest clones capture 15% to 20% of the sample. The specimen sequenced was blood. Source of these receptors: a woman under 30 with Graves' ophthalmopathy.

A few counts support this clonotype. The chain carries TRBV4-3 and TRBJ2-7; 13 bases align to TRBD2. V shed 1 base and J 4 bases; nucleotides not matched to a gene: 7. Germline CDR1 is LGHNA and CDR2 is YSLEER. CDR3 length equals 17 residues. The CDR3 region has the DNA TGCGCCAGCAGCCAAGCCAGACTAGCGGGGGGTAGTTACGAGCAGTACTTC. Its translation is CASSQARLAGGSYEQYF.

This clonotype came up many times. The chain has TRBV2 and TRBJ2-3; 8 bases match TRBD2. Germline-derived CDR1 and CDR2 are SNHLY and FYNNEI. CDR3 size: 18 residues. V shed 6 bases and J 0 bases; nucleotides not matched to a gene: 14. This chain's CDR3 is CASRVGGANRPSTDTQYF. CDR3 coding DNA: TGTGCCAGCAGGGTCGGGGGGGCCAACCGTCCTAGCACAGATACGCAGTATTTT.

The rearrangement joins TRBV6-1 to TRBJ2-7, with TRBD1 matching over 7 bases. Germline V gene lookup returns CDR1 MNHNS and CDR2 SASEGT. J was trimmed by 3 bases and V by 6 bases; bases with no gene match: 11. The CDR3 consists of 15 residues. CDR3 DNA sequence: TGTGCCAGCAGACGCCGTTGGGACAGAATCTACGAGCAGTACTTC. Protein sequence: CASRRRWDRIYEQYF.

This clonotype was detected a few times. This chain links TRBV30 with TRBJ2-7; D is uncertain. Germline V gene sequence: CDR1 GTSNPN, CDR2 SVGIG (reference sequence). There are 15 residues in the CDR3. With 4 bases removed from V and 1 base from J, the gap between germline ends came to 17 bases. The CDR3 DNA reads TGTGCCTGGAACCCGGCTACAAGTTCTTCCTACGAGCAGTACTTC. Amino acid sequence: CAWNPATSSSYEQYF.

The chain links TRBV28 to TRBJ2-2; TRBD1 aligns across 7 bases. J gave up 0 bases and V 1 base, and 11 bases lay outside the gene matches. The CDR3 covers 19 residues. Per germline, CDR1 MDHEN and CDR2 SYDVKM. The CDR3 coding sequence is TGTGCCAGCAGTTTATACGTCGGGACAGCGTTCGCGAACACCGGGGAGCTGTTTTTT. This codes for CASSLYVGTAFANTGELFF.

This clonotype showed up many times. The CDR3 loop is CATSSDRGWETEAFF. Here the CDR3 DNA reads TGTGCCACCAGCTCGGACAGGGGATGGGAGACTGAAGCTTTCTTT. The chain has TRBV28 and TRBJ1-1; the match to TRBD1 covers 9 bases. With 10 bases clipped from V and 5 bases from J, the junction kept 14 bases outside the gene matches. The germline CDR1 and CDR2 sequences are MDHEN and SYDVKM. The length of the CDR3 is 15 residues.

This clonotype was seen a handful of times. The chain joins TRBV28 to TRBJ1-5; D is ambiguous. Germline lookup yields CDR1 MDHEN and CDR2 SYDVKM. CDR3 size: 12 residues. Trimming cost V 2 bases and J 6 bases, with 5 bases left between them. The CDR3 region has the DNA TGTGCCAGCAGTTTAACGGCTCAGCCCCAGCATTTT. This gives the protein CASSLTAQPQHF. The full variable domain, completed using reference TRBV28 and TRBJ1-5, is DVKVTQSSRYLVKRTGEKVFLECVQDMDHENMFWYRQDPGLGLRLIYFSYDVKMKEKGDIPEGYSVSREKKERFSLILESASTNQTSMYLCASSLTAQPQHFGDGTRLSIL.

This clonotype was counted ten times or more. The chain is built from TRBV5-5 and TRBJ1-1, with D unresolved. The CDR3 is 14 residues long. Trimming left V 4 bases short and J 1 base short, with 11 bases between. Germline loops: CDR1 SGHKS, CDR2 YYEKEE (reference sequence). CDR3 in amino acids: CASSLGPENTEAFF. CDR3 sequence (DNA): TGTGCCAGCAGCCTCGGGCCTGAGAACACTGAAGCTTTCTTT.

This clonotype has just a few counts. The chain joins TRBV7-9 to TRBJ2-1; TRBD2 aligns across 11 bases. The CDR3 is 15 residues long. CDR1 SEHNR and CDR2 FQNEAQ come from the germline V gene (reference sequence). Trimming at V came to 4 bases and at J to 6 bases, leaving 5 bases not matched to a gene. The CDR3 loop is CASSSRLAGGNEQFF. For the CDR3, the DNA is TGTGCCAGCAGCTCAAGGCTAGCGGGGGGCAATGAGCAGTTCTTC. The full variable domain, rest sourced from reference TRBV7-9 and TRBJ2-1, is DTGVSQNPRHKITKRGQNVTFRCDPISEHNRLYWYRQTLGQGPEFLTYFQNEAQLEKSRLLSDRFSAERPKGSFSTLEIQRTEQGDSAMYLCASSSRLAGGNEQFFGPGTRLTVL.

This clonotype was counted many times. The chain has TRBV28 and TRBJ1-2; the D gene is possibly TRBD1 (6 bases). The CDR3 sequence is 14 residues long. Trimming cost V 2 bases and J 4 bases, with 11 bases left between them. Germline V gene data show CDR1 as MDHEN and CDR2 as SYDVKM. CDR3 bases: TGTGCCAGCAGTTTAGGCACGGGGGCCTATGGCTACACCTTC. Translated, it gives CASSLGTGAYGYTF.

This clonotype came up a few times. J is TRBJ2-1 and V is TRBV20-1; D may match TRBD1 or TRBD2 (5 bases each). V was pared by 3 bases and J by 7 bases, with 16 bases between. The CDR3 runs to 14 residues. Germline CDR1 reads DFQATT; CDR2 reads SNEGSKA (reference sequence). CDR3 sequence (DNA): TGCAGTGCTAGCGGGCGCAGCGAGGGGAATGAGCAGTTCTTC. Translated, it gives CSASGRSEGNEQFF.

At least ten counts were recorded for this clonotype. The V call is TRBV7-9, the J call TRBJ1-2; D uncertain. This CDR3 spans 14 amino acids. The V end lost 1 base, the J end lost 2 bases, and 8 bases lay between the germline ends. Germline CDR1 and CDR2: SEHNR and FQNEAQ (reference sequence). The CDR3 DNA is TGTGCCAGCAGCTTAGTACAGAAGAACTATGGCTACACCTTC. Amino acid sequence: CASSLVQKNYGYTF.

This clonotype was counted at least ten times. The CDR3 bases are TGTGCCAGCAGCTTAGGTTGGGGAAGCACAGATACGCAGTATTTT. This gives the protein CASSLGWGSTDTQYF. V is TRBV11-2 and J is TRBJ2-3, with unresolved D. With 1 base removed from V and 0 bases from J, the gap between germline ends came to 8 bases. This CDR3 contains 15 residues. Per the germline V gene, CDR1 is SGHAT and CDR2 is FQNNGV.

This clonotype was seen a few times. V usage is TRBV19 and J usage is TRBJ1-2, with D uncertain. Trimming left V 3 bases short and J 6 bases short, with 20 bases between. The CDR3 length is 16 residues. Germline assignment: CDR1 LNHDA and CDR2 SQIVND (reference sequence). The DNA for the CDR3 is TGTGCCAGTAGTATGTACATCAGGCGGACCTATGATGGCTACACCTTC. Translating gives CASSMYIRRTYDGYTF.

This clonotype showed up many times. This chain uses TRBV30 with TRBJ1-5; D is undetermined. The CDR3 runs 13 residues. V lost 3 bases and J 0 bases, leaving 6 bases between the germline ends. Per the germline V gene, CDR1 is GTSNPN and CDR2 is SVGIG (reference sequence). The chain's CDR3 is CAWSQDSNQPQHF. In nucleotides, the CDR3 is TGTGCCTGGAGCCAAGATAGCAATCAGCCCCAGCATTTT. Based on the CDR3 plus reference TRBV30 and TRBJ1-5, the full variable domain is SQTIHQWPATLVQPVGSPLSLECTVEGTSNPNLYWYRQAAGRGLQLLFYSVGIGQISSEVPQNLSASRPQDRQFILSSKKLLLSDSGFYLCAWSQDSNQPQHFGDGTRLSIL.

This clonotype showed up just a few times. One junction end does not reproduce the germline sequence, and a read error may be involved. This chain uses TRBV7-9 with TRBJ2-7; TRBD1 agrees at 7 bases. The CDR3 loop spans 15 amino acids. Per germline, CDR1 SEHNR and CDR2 FQNEAQ (reference sequence). The CDR3 region is CAGSLDLNRGGEQYF. Here the CDR3 DNA reads TGTGCCGGCAGCTTAGATCTGAACAGGGGTGGGGAGCAGTACTTC.

The chain carries TRBV20-1 and TRBJ1-2; the D is unclear. The CDR3 sequence is 10 residues long. The germline V and J ends were trimmed by 6 bases and 7 bases, with 9 bases remaining between them. The germline V gene encodes CDR1 DFQATT and CDR2 SNEGSKA (reference sequence). CDR3 amino acids: CSAPFAGYTF. The CDR3 region has the DNA TGCAGTGCGCCTTTCGCTGGCTACACCTTC.

This chain uses TRBV4-1 with TRBJ1-5; possible D gene TRBD1, 5 bases. Germline CDR1 and CDR2: MGHRA and YSYEKL. Trimming shortened V by 1 base and J by 2 bases, and 18 bases separated the two germline ends. This CDR3 comprises 18 residues. CDR3 coding DNA: TGCGCCAGCAGCCAAGTTTCTAGGGGCGGGGAGGGCAATCAGCCCCAGCATTTT. Translation: CASSQVSRGGEGNQPQHF.

This clonotype was observed a few times. V and J are TRBV20-1 and TRBJ1-4, with D possibly matching TRBD1 (5 bases). V lost 0 bases, J lost 5 bases, and 25 bases lay in between. This CDR3 has 19 residues. The germline gives CDR1 DFQATT, CDR2 SNEGSKA (reference sequence). This chain's CDR3 is CSARDFDTQGPAWNEKLFF. CDR3 in DNA: TGCAGTGCTAGAGATTTTGACACCCAGGGCCCTGCATGGAATGAAAAACTGTTTTTT.

Details on this clonotype: This could be a read error, since a much larger clone is one nucleotide away. The chain carries TRBV12-3 or TRBV12-4 and TRBJ2-5; perhaps TRBD1 as D (5 bases). The end of the DNA aligns better with TRBJ2-1, so the J call may be wrong. The CDR3 spans 15 residues. CDR3 loop: CASSRRDSIQETQFF. CDR3 DNA: TGTGCCAGCAGTCGCCGAGACAGTATCCAAGAGACCCAGTTCTTC.

This clonotype was seen many times. The rearrangement joins TRBV30 to TRBJ2-3, with D possibly TRBD1 on 5 matching bases. The CDR3 sequence is 14 residues long. V was pared by 0 bases and J by 3 bases, with 10 bases between. CDR1 and CDR2 from the germline V gene are GTSNPN and SVGIG (reference sequence). CDR3 region: CAWSVMGPTDTQYF. CDR3 coding DNA: TGTGCCTGGAGTGTAATGGGGCCGACAGATACGCAGTATTTT.

This clonotype was recorded many times. The chain uses TRBV6-1 and TRBJ1-1; D remains ambiguous. This CDR3 comprises 13 residues. Trimming took off 8 bases at V and 1 base at J, with 11 bases between the two ends. The V gene's germline CDR1 is MNHNS and CDR2 SASEGT. The CDR3 nucleotides are TGTGCCAGCGGGGAGGGTACGAACACTGAAGCTTTCTTT. Its protein product is CASGEGTNTEAFF.

This clonotype was seen only a few times. Given a much more abundant clone one base away, this may be a read error. This chain connects TRBV28 to TRBJ1-2; D uncertain. The CDR3 runs to 13 residues. The V and J ends lost 1 base and 3 bases respectively, with 6 bases between them. Germline V gene sequence: CDR1 MDHEN, CDR2 SYDVKM. The CDR3, as DNA: TGTGCCAGCAGTTTATCCAGTGACTATGGCTACACCTTC. Its protein product is CASSLSSDYGYTF.

The rearrangement uses TRBV6-1 and TRBJ1-2; tentatively, D is TRBD1 (6 bases). The CDR3 is 15 amino acids. In germline, CDR1 is MNHNS, CDR2 SASEGT. Trimming removed 6 bases from V and 3 bases from J, with 17 bases in between. CDR3 sequence (DNA): TGTGCCAGCAGGAAAGACAGGAGGTGGGACTATGGCTACACCTTC. Translation: CASRKDRRWDYGYTF.